Listed below are T cell receptor beta chains from one sample, sequenced in a study of T-cell reconstitution after alpha-beta-depleted transplantation in children. In TCRdb, the PCR reads were re-called with MiXCR into one record per CDR3 protein. The profile covers nearly 350,000 distinct CDR3 sequences, with around 15% appearing a single time and roughly two fifths taken by the ten largest. The input for sequencing was PBMCs, mostly from graft donor cells, taken 360 days after TCRalphabeta/CD19-depleted stem cell transplant. These receptors were obtained from a male patient between 2 and 10 years old who had a stem cell transplant for acute lymphoblastic leukemia, so the T cells may come from the graft donor. The conserved cysteine and the conserved F or W are not part of the CDR3 here. Fields, in order: J gene, D gene, V gene, CDR3 protein. The D gene is left open where the match is weak.

j_gene: TRBJ2-2
d_gene: -
v_gene: TRBV4-3
CDR3aa: ASSQVGRNTGELF

j_gene: TRBJ2-3
d_gene: TRBD2
v_gene: TRBV4-3
CDR3aa: ASSQDRGLAGGTDTQY

j_gene: TRBJ2-1
d_gene: -
v_gene: TRBV6-5
CDR3aa: ASSDRYNEQF

j_gene: TRBJ2-7
d_gene: TRBD1
v_gene: TRBV28
CDR3aa: ASSITGESSYEQY

j_gene: TRBJ2-1
d_gene: TRBD2
v_gene: TRBV4-3
CDR3aa: ASTQLAGGPSGEQF

j_gene: TRBJ1-2
d_gene: TRBD1
v_gene: TRBV28
CDR3aa: ASSFRDRRGYT

j_gene: TRBJ2-5
d_gene: TRBD2
v_gene: TRBV2
CDR3aa: ASRDLNLGLAETQY

j_gene: TRBJ1-4
d_gene: TRBD1
v_gene: TRBV5-1
CDR3aa: ASSLGGTDEKLF

j_gene: TRBJ1-3
d_gene: TRBD1
v_gene: TRBV12-3/TRBV12-4
CDR3aa: ASTTDRASGNTIY

j_gene: TRBJ2-7
d_gene: -
v_gene: TRBV7-9
CDR3aa: ASSPQGIPYEQY